These T cell receptor beta chains were read from a single sample in a study of blood T cell repertoires in COVID-19. Data came from immunoSEQ multiplex PCR; TCRdb stores just in-frame clones and leaves some out. The sample has fewer than 350,000 clones, 85% seen once. Material for sequencing was peripheral blood. The receptor set was obtained from a woman aged 50 to 60 with active or convalescent COVID-19. Both conserved end residues are part of each CDR3.

j_call | v_call | cdr3_aa
TRBJ1-1 | TRBV2 | CASSEALQGGLATEAFF
TRBJ2-7 | TRBV7-2 | CASSFAAGGYEQYF
TRBJ1-1 | TRBV5-6 | CASSLEVQATEAFF
TRBJ2-1 | TRBV18 | CASSPLQGDEQFF
TRBJ2-1 | TRBV6-5 | CASSFREGVSNEQFF
TRBJ1-2 | TRBV21-1 | CASSPRGGYTF
TRBJ1-4 | TRBV7-8 | CASSPRPGQGEKLFF
TRBJ2-7 | TRBV7-9 | CASSWGPGGPDEQYF
TRBJ2-3 | TRBV3-1/TRBV3-2 | CASSPSGRGTDTQYF
TRBJ1-1 | TRBV24-1 | CATSDRGVENEAFF
TRBJ1-5 | TRBV2 | CASSAPGGVMNQPQHF
TRBJ2-1 | TRBV2 | CASSRLAGSSYNEQFF
TRBJ2-7 | TRBV28 | CASSLGGTRRLEQYF
TRBJ1-1 | TRBV20-1 | CSYPRNTEAFF
TRBJ2-3 | TRBV7-6 | CASSLNVAGNPLHTDTQYF
TRBJ2-1 | TRBV28 | CASSRPLARLYNEQFF
TRBJ2-7 | TRBV4-1 | CASSQVRGTYEQYF
TRBJ2-3 | TRBV7-9 | CASSLVAMRATDTQYF
TRBJ2-3 | TRBV19 | CASSLAGHRSTDTQYF
TRBJ2-1 | TRBV7-8 | CASSRPLGGRVSNEQFF
TRBJ1-4 | TRBV27 | CASSSYSKATNEKLFF
TRBJ1-6 | TRBV28 | CASSRVISPLHF
TRBJ2-5 | TRBV5-5 | CASSAQGGQETQYF
TRBJ2-3 | TRBV10-3 | CAISEGRSPTSDTQYF
TRBJ2-5 | TRBV27 | CASRFRDRGETQYF
TRBJ2-7 | TRBV5-6 | CASSLTPRTGLYEQYF
TRBJ2-7 | TRBV5-1 | CASSDGTSGSQEQYF
TRBJ2-3 | TRBV28 | CASSPNPGLPDTQYF
TRBJ2-7 | TRBV27 | CASSPRGRSYEQYF
TRBJ2-7 | TRBV19 | CASSIGGGAYEQYF
TRBJ2-7 | TRBV6-5 | CASSYSGQEPTYEQYF
TRBJ2-7 | TRBV24-1 | CATSDPGQGTYEQYF
TRBJ1-3 | TRBV5-5 | CASSTTFSGNTIYF
TRBJ2-7 | TRBV7-3 | CASPPGTSPPYEQYF
TRBJ2-5 | TRBV7-8 | CASSFSRGNQETQYF